This TCR beta chain was sequenced in a study of T cell repertoires in cytomegalovirus infection. Study context: Evidence of both CMV infection and a matching HLA type came from public TCR beta signatures.

With respect to this clonotype: Antigen specificity is unknown.

Germline CDR1 KGHDR, CDR2 SFDVKD. Trimming stripped 0 bases from V and 5 bases from J, with 13 bases between. This CDR3 spans 16 amino acids. Study-wide points: In two of eight donors, the top clonotype was HLA-C-restricted CMV-specific.

Each CDR3 protein gets one entry after TCRdb re-called the reads with MiXCR. The table has some 900,000 distinct CDR3 sequences, about 33% seen once; the top ten hold 9.5% to 15%. The source was cultured CD8+ T cells from PBMCs, collected from culture after CMV antigen stimulation. The V and J genes are TRBV24-1 and TRBJ2-1; perhaps TRBD2 as D (6 bases). This sequence originates from a human donor in good health (CMV status not recorded). Some clones in this sample may be carry-over from other donors' samples. The CDR3 here is CATSDLTRLGDNEQFF. CDR3 bases: TGTGCCACCAGTGATTTGACCAGACTAGGGGACAATGAGCAGTTCTTC.